This T cell receptor (beta chain) is from a study of spatial heterogeneity in lung cancer. Overall study context: A module score for T cells, taken from matched bulk RNA-seq, correlated strongly with TCR transcript counts in tumor regions.

At least ten counts were recorded for this clonotype. The antigen is not known. Notes on the study in general: The numbers of ubiquitous and regional expanded TCRs correlated with ubiquitous and regional nonsynonymous mutations, respectively. Estimated coverage of tumor T cells was around 6.9% for alpha and approximately 13% for beta chains. It was found that expanded intratumoral alpha and beta TCR counts tracked tumor mutation counts.

TCRdb independently ran MiXCR on the 5' RACE reads; one entry per CDR3 protein. This table has around 19,000 distinct CDR3 sequences, more than 5.5% appearing once. The V gene end was trimmed by 1 base and the J gene end by 2 bases; junction bases not matched to a gene: 5. This CDR3 comprises 16 residues. Germline CDR1 MGHDK, CDR2 SYGVNS. Time point in this sample: sample taken at primary tumor resection. This material consisted of lung tumor tissue, taken at surgery. This TCR was sampled from a female donor with early-stage non-small cell lung cancer. The genes are TRBV25-1 and TRBJ2-5, with 9 bases matching TRBD2. Here the CDR3 DNA reads TGTGCCAGCAGTGAATTAGGCGGGAGGGCACAAGAGACCCAGTACTTC. Encoded protein: CASSELGGRAQETQYF.